Listed below are T cell receptor beta chains from one sample, sequenced in a study of a mutant IDH1 vaccine in newly diagnosed glioma. Using immunoSEQ multiplex PCR, the repertoire was profiled, and TCRdb retains in-frame clones only, with some absent. The sample shows 12,000 to 15,000 clones, roughly nine tenths of them seen only once. The sequencing here drew on PBMCs, taken from a glioma patient treated with radiotherapy, temozolomide or both. The receptors come from a woman between 40 and 55 years old with glioma. Some clones in this sample may be carry-over from other donors' samples. Each CDR3 is given with its conserved first and last residue. D genes are given only for firm matches. Clone size appears in some rows only: once, few, many, or a class for an expanded clone.

J | D | size | V | CDR3 | DNA
TRBJ2-3 | - | - | TRBV7-8 | CASSSWGRLDTQYF | TGTGCCAGCAGCTCCTGGGGAAGACTAGATACGCAGTATTTT
TRBJ2-5 | TRBD1 | once | TRBV28 | CASSLDRAGETQYF | TGTGCCAGCAGCCTAGACAGGGCGGGAGAGACCCAGTACTTC
TRBJ2-1 | - | once | TRBV5-1 | CASSPRGGGINEQFF | TGCGCCAGCTCTCCTCGAGGCGGGGGCATAAATGAGCAGTTCTTC
TRBJ1-2 | TRBD1 | - | TRBV2 | CANGGTAKGYGYTF | TGTGCCAACGGAGGGACAGCGAAGGGCTATGGCTACACCTTC
TRBJ2-5 | - | - | TRBV5-1 | CASSGNSWGSLQETQYF | TGCGCCAGCAGCGGAAACAGTTGGGGATCCCTCCAAGAGACCCAGTACTTC
TRBJ1-3 | - | once | TRBV7-2 | CASSPIQPGRGSSGNTIYF | TGTGCCAGCAGCCCCATTCAGCCCGGCAGGGGCTCCTCTGGAAACACCATATATTTT
TRBJ2-3 | - | - | TRBV2 | CASCPGTPSTDTQYF | TGTGCCAGCTGTCCCGGGACTCCTAGCACAGATACGCAGTATTTT
TRBJ2-2 | - | - | TRBV7-8 | CASSSRWKGTGELFF | TGTGCCAGCAGCTCCCGCTGGAAAGGGACCGGGGAGCTGTTTTTT
TRBJ1-1 | - | - | TRBV25-1 | CASSESNTEAFF | TGTGCCAGCAGTGAATCTAACACTGAAGCTTTCTTT
TRBJ2-2 | - | - | TRBV7-9 | CASSPPPGGTGELFF | TGTGCCAGCAGCCCCCCGCCAGGAGGGACCGGGGAGCTGTTTTTT
TRBJ2-3 | - | - | TRBV20-1 | CSASTDTQYF | TGCAGTGCTAGCACAGATACGCAGTATTTT
TRBJ1-1 | - | - | TRBV29-1 | CSAHDGYMNTEAFF | TGCAGCGCCCATGACGGGTACATGAACACTGAAGCTTTCTTT
TRBJ2-4 | - | - | TRBV15 | CATSTPLGEGKNIQYF | TGTGCCACCAGCACCCCGCTTGGGGAAGGCAAAAACATTCAGTACTTC
TRBJ2-3 | TRBD2 | - | TRBV5-4 | CASSSRERADTQYF | TGTGCCAGCAGCTCGCGGGAGAGAGCAGATACGCAGTATTTT
TRBJ1-4 | - | - | TRBV7-9 | CASSRPNEKLFF | TGTGCCTCTTCCAGACCGAATGAAAAACTGTTTTTT
TRBJ2-7 | - | - | TRBV9 | CASSPDWGSSEQYF | TGTGCCAGCAGCCCGGACTGGGGTTCGAGCGAGCAGTACTTC
TRBJ2-1 | TRBD1 | - | TRBV29-1 | CSGTGGWNEQFF | TGCAGCGGTACAGGGGGTTGGAATGAGCAGTTCTTC
TRBJ1-1 | TRBD1 | once | TRBV19 | CASSFSGTANTEAFF | TGTGCCAGTAGTTTCTCCGGGACAGCGAACACTGAAGCTTTCTTT
TRBJ2-3 | - | - | TRBV6-5 | CASRTTNSDTQYF | TGTGCCAGCAGGACTACAAATTCAGATACGCAGTATTTT
TRBJ1-5 | TRBD1 | - | TRBV10-3 | CAISEEGANQPQHF | TGTGCCATCAGTGAGGAGGGGGCGAATCAGCCCCAGCATTTT
TRBJ2-7 | - | - | TRBV21-1 | CASKIVYEQYF | TGTGCCAGCAAGATAGTTTACGAGCAGTACTTC
TRBJ1-1 | - | - | TRBV6-6 | CASSPWVTEAFF | TGTGCCAGCAGCCCCTGGGTCACTGAAGCTTTCTTT
TRBJ2-3 | TRBD2 | few | TRBV5-1 | CASSLLGLAGGPNGDTQYF | TGCGCCAGCAGCTTGTTGGGACTAGCGGGGGGGCCGAATGGAGATACGCAGTATTTT
TRBJ2-1 | - | once | TRBV2 | CASSPDPGGEQFF | TGTGCCAGCAGCCCCGACCCCGGAGGTGAGCAGTTCTTC
TRBJ2-6 | - | - | TRBV7-6 | CASSSDYSGANVLTF | TGTGCCAGCAGCTCCGACTACTCTGGGGCCAACGTCCTGACTTTC
TRBJ1-5 | - | once | TRBV27 | CASSFPEGGDQPQHF | TGTGCCAGCAGTTTCCCCGAGGGGGGGGATCAGCCCCAGCATTTT
TRBJ2-7 | - | - | TRBV28 | CATLRTGTNSYEQYF | TGTGCCACCCTAAGGACGGGGACGAACTCCTACGAGCAGTACTTC
TRBJ2-7 | TRBD1 | - | TRBV6-1 | CASSETGAHLEQYF | TGTGCCAGCAGTGAGACAGGGGCACATCTCGAGCAGTACTTC
TRBJ1-3 | TRBD1 | - | TRBV6-6 | CASSIDRVSGNTIYF | TGTGCCAGCAGTATCGACAGGGTCTCTGGAAACACCATATATTTT
TRBJ2-2 | TRBD2 | - | TRBV11-3 | CASSLASGGNTGELFF | TGTGCCAGCAGCTTAGCTAGCGGGGGGAACACCGGGGAGCTGTTTTTT
TRBJ1-1 | - | once | TRBV27 | CASSWGGDTEAFF | TGTGCCAGCAGTTGGGGAGGGGACACTGAAGCTTTCTTT
TRBJ1-6 | - | - | TRBV7-2 | CASSPTRGGVYNSPLHF | TGTGCCAGCAGCCCGACCAGGGGAGGAGTCTATAATTCACCCCTCCACTTT
TRBJ2-5 | - | - | TRBV5-6 | CASSTQGTETQYF | TGTGCCAGCAGCACGCAGGGTACGGAGACCCAGTACTTC
TRBJ2-7 | - | once | TRBV5-4 | CASSRDSYEQYF | TGTGCCAGCAGCCGGGACTCCTACGAGCAGTACTTC
TRBJ1-1 | - | - | TRBV5-1 | CASSLPGTPLEAFF | TGCGCCAGCAGCTTGCCCGGGACTCCGCTTGAAGCTTTCTTT
TRBJ2-1 | TRBD2 | - | TRBV5-1 | CASSLGIAGGSYNEQFF | TGCGCCAGCAGCTTGGGAATAGCGGGGGGCTCCTACAATGAGCAGTTCTTC
TRBJ2-3 | - | - | TRBV4-2 | CASSQDLRASTDTQYF | TGTGCCAGCAGCCAAGATTTGCGAGCAAGCACAGATACGCAGTATTTT
TRBJ2-7 | - | - | TRBV7-2 | CASSLPVGNRLDKYF | TGTGCCAGCAGCTTACCGGTCGGGAATCGACTAGATAAGTACTTC
TRBJ2-7 | TRBD1 | once | TRBV6-6 | CASSSTDRGSYEQYF | TGTGCCAGCAGTTCTACGGACAGGGGCTCCTACGAGCAGTACTTC
TRBJ1-2 | - | - | TRBV13 | CASSPPGTTPFGYTF | TGTGCCAGCAGCCCCCCCGGGACAACCCCCTTCGGCTACACCTTC
TRBJ1-1 | TRBD1 | once | TRBV6-6 | CASSPGQGAATEAFF | TGTGCCAGCAGCCCAGGACAGGGGGCGGCCACTGAAGCTTTCTTT
TRBJ1-1 | - | once | TRBV9 | CASSVGPEGAEAFF | TGTGCCAGCAGCGTAGGACCGGAGGGCGCTGAAGCTTTCTTT
TRBJ2-7 | - | - | TRBV28 | CASGDNSYEQYF | TGTGCCAGCGGGGACAACTCCTACGAGCAGTACTTC
TRBJ2-1 | TRBD1 | once | TRBV5-1 | CASSLRDSPYNEQFF | TGCGCCAGCAGCTTACGGGACAGCCCCTACAATGAGCAGTTCTTC
TRBJ1-1 | - | - | TRBV19 | CASSIVGPTLRAFF | TGTGCCAGTAGTATAGTGGGGCCCACCCTGAGGGCTTTCTTT
TRBJ1-5 | TRBD1 | - | TRBV28 | CATARDSSNQPQHF | TGTGCCACCGCGAGGGACAGCTCCAATCAGCCCCAGCATTTT
TRBJ1-4 | - | few | TRBV5-1 | CASSLADQNEKLFF | TGCGCCAGCAGCTTGGCCGACCAGAATGAAAAACTGTTTTTT
TRBJ2-2 | - | once | TRBV19 | CASSPGRRLTGELFF | TGTGCCAGTTCCCCGGGACGGAGACTAACCGGGGAGCTGTTTTTT
TRBJ2-1 | TRBD1 | - | TRBV5-5 | CASSFGTAEKSSSYNEQFF | TGTGCCAGCAGCTTTGGGACAGCGGAGAAATCTAGCTCCTACAATGAGCAGTTCTTC
TRBJ2-5 | - | - | TRBV25-1 | CASSEDLRQETQYF | TGTGCCAGCAGTGAGGATCTAAGGCAAGAGACCCAGTACTTC
TRBJ1-6 | - | once | TRBV30 | CACQRGNSPLHF | TGTGCCTGTCAGAGAGGGAATTCACCCCTCCACTTT
TRBJ2-1 | - | - | TRBV7-9 | CASSRYNEQFF | TGTGCCAGCAGCAGGTACAATGAGCAGTTCTTC
TRBJ1-6 | TRBD1 | - | TRBV19 | CASTLTGITYNSPLHF | TGTGCCAGTACCCTGACAGGGATCACCTATAATTCACCCCTCCACTTT
TRBJ1-5 | - | - | TRBV7-2 | CASSLESRGNQPQHF | TGTGCCAGCAGCTTAGAGTCAAGGGGCAATCAGCCCCAGCATTTT
TRBJ2-5 | TRBD2 | - | TRBV18 | CASSLAGGQETQYF | TGTGCCAGCTCACTTGCGGGGGGGCAAGAGACCCAGTACTTC